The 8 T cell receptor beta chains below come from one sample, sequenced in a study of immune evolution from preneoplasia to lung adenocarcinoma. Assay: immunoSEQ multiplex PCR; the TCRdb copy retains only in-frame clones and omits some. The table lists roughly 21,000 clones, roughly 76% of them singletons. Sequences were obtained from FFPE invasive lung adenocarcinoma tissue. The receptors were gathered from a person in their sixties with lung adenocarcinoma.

For the CDR3, the DNA is TGCGCCAGCATCCGGACTATGAGCTCCTACAATGAGCAGTTCTTC. This codes for CASIRTMSSYNEQFF. The chain links TRBV10-2 to TRBJ2-1; possibly TRBD2 for D (6 bases). Germline V gives CDR1 WSHSY, CDR2 SAAADI. With 7 bases removed from V and 0 bases from J, the gap between germline ends came to 13 bases. The CDR3 contains 15 residues.

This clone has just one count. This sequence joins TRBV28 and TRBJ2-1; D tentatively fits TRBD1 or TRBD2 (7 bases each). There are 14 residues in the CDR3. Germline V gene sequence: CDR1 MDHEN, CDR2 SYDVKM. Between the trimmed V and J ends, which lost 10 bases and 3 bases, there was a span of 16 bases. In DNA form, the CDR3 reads TGTGCCACCCAGGGGGGCGGGAGCTACAATGAGCAGTTCTTC. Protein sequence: CATQGGGSYNEQFF.

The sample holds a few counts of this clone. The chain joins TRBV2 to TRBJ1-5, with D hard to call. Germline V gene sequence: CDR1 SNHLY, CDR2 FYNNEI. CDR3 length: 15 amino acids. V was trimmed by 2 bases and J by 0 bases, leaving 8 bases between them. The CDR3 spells CASSEFGYSNQPQHF. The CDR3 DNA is TGTGCCAGCAGTGAATTCGGTTATAGCAATCAGCCCCAGCATTTT.

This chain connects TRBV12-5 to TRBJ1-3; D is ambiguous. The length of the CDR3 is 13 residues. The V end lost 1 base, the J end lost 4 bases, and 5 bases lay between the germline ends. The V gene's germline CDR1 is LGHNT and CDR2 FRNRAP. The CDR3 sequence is CASGLGPGNTIYF. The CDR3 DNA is TGTGCTAGTGGTTTGGGGCCAGGAAACACCATATATTTT.

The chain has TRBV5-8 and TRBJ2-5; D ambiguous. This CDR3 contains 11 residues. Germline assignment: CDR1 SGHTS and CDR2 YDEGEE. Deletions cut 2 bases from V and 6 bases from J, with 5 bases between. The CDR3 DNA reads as TGTGCCAGCAGCTTAATCAAGACCCAGTACTTC. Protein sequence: CASSLIKTQYF. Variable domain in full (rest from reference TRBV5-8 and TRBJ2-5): EAGVTQSPTHLIKTRGQQATLRCSPISGHTSVYWYQQALGLGLQFLLWYDEGEERNRGNFPPRFSGRQFPNYSSELNVNALELEDSALYLCASSLIKTQYFGPGTRLLVL.

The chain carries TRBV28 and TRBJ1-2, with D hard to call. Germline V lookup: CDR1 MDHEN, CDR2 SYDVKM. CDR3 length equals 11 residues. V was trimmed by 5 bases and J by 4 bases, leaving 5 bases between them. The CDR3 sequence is CASSDPYGYTF. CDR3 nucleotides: TGTGCCAGCAGTGACCCCTATGGCTACACCTTC.

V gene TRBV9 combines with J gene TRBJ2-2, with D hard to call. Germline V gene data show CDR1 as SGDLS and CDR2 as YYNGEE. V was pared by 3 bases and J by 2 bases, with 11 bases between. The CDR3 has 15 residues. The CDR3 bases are TGTGCCAGCAGCGGGGCGGTTGTTAACACCGGGGAGCTGTTTTTT. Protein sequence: CASSGAVVNTGELFF. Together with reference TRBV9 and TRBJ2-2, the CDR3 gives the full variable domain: DSGVTQTPKHLITATGQRVTLRCSPRSGDLSVYWYQQSLDQGLQFLIQYYNGEERAKGNILERFSAQQFPDLHSELNLSSLELGDSALYFCASSGAVVNTGELFFGEGSRLTVL.

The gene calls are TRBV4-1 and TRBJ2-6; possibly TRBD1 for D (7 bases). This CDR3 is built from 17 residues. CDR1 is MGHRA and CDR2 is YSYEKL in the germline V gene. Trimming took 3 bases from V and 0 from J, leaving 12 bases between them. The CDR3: CASSQEGASSGANVLTF. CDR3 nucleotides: TGCGCCAGCAGCCAGGAGGGGGCAAGCTCTGGGGCCAACGTCCTGACTTTC.